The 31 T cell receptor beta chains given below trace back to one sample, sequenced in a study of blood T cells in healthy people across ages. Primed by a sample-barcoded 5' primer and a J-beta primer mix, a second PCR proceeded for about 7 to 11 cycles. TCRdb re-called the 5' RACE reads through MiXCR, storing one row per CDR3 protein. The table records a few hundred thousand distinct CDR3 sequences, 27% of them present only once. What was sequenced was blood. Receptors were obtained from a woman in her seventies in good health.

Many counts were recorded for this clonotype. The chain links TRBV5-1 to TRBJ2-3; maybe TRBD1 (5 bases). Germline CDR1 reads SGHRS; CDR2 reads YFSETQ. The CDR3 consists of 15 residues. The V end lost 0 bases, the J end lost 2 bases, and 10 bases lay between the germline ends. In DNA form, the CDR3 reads TGCGCCAGCAGCTTGGGACAGCTGCCCACAGATACGCAGTATTTT. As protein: CASSLGQLPTDTQYF.

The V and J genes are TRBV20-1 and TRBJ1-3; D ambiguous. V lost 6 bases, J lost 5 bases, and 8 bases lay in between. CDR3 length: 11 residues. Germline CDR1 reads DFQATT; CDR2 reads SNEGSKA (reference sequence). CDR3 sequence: CSAPARNTIYF. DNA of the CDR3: TGCAGTGCCCCGGCACGAAACACCATATATTTT.

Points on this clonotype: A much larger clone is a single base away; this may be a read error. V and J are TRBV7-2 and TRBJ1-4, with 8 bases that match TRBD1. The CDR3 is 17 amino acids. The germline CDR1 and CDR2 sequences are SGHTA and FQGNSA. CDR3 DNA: TGTGCCAGCAGCTTAAGGGGGCAGGGGGCGATCGATGAAAAACTGGTTTTT. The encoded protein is CASSLRGQGAIDEKLVF.

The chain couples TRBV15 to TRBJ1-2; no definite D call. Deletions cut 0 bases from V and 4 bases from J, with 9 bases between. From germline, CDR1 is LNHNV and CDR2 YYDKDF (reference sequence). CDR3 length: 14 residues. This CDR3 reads CATSREALGYGYTF. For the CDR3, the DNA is TGTGCCACCAGCAGAGAGGCTCTGGGCTATGGCTACACCTTC.

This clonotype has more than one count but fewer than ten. The CDR3 loop reads CAQHDDRDGGYTF. CDR3 sequence (DNA): TGTGCCCAGCATGACGACCGCGACGGGGGCTACACCTTC. The chain combines TRBV12-3 or TRBV12-4 with TRBJ1-2; no reliable D call. Trimming shortened V by 11 bases and J by 8 bases, and 21 bases separated the two germline ends. This CDR3 is 13 amino acids long.

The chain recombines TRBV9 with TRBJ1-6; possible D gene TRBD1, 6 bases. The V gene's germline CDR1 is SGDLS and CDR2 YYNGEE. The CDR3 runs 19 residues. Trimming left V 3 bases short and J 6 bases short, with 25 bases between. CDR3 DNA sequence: TGTGCCAGCAGCGGGGAGGGACACGGAGCCTATGTTTTTAATTCACCCCTCCACTTT. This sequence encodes CASSGEGHGAYVFNSPLHF.

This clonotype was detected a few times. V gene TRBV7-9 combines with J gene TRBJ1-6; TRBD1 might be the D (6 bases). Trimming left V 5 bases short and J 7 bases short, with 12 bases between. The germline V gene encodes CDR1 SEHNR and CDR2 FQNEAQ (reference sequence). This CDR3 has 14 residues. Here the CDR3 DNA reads TGTGCCAGCAGCCCAGGACAGTTGAATTCACCCCTCCACTTT. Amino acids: CASSPGQLNSPLHF.

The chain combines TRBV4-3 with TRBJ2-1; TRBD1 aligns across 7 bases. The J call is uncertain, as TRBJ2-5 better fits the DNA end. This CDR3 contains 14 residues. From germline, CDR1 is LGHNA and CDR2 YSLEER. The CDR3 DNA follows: TGCGCCAGCAGCCAAGATGCAGGGGGAGAGACCCAGTACTTC. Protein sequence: CASSQDAGGETQYF.

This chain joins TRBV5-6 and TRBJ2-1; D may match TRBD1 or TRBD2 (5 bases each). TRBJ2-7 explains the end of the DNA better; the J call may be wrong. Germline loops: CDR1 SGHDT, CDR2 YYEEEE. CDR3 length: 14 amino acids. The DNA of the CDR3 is TGTGCCAGCAGCTTCCGGGACGCCTTCTACGAGCAGTACTTC. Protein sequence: CASSFRDAFYEQYF.

The CDR3 bases are TGTGCCAGTAGTTCCGGACAGGTCAGCATCGGGGAGCTGTTTTTT. Translating it yields CASSSGQVSIGELFF. The genes are TRBV19 and TRBJ2-2; 7 nucleotides line up with TRBD1. The length of the CDR3 is 15 residues. Germline trimming cut 5 bases from V and 7 bases from J; bases unmatched to any gene: 10. Germline CDR1 reads LNHDA; CDR2 reads SQIVND (reference sequence).

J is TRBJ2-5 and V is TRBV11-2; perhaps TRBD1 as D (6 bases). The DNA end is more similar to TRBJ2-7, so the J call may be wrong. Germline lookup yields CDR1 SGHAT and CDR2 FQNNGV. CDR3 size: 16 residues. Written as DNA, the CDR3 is TGTGCCAGCAGCCTAGGCCCTACAGGGCCCCAGTACGAGCAGTACTTC. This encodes CASSLGPTGPQYEQYF.

The CDR3 bases are TGCAGTGCTAGAGATGGTCGGGGGGACAATGAGCAGTTCTTC. Protein product: CSARDGRGDNEQFF. The V gene is TRBV20-1, the J gene TRBJ2-1, with 7 bases aligning to TRBD2. The length of the CDR3 is 14 residues. J gave up 5 bases and V 0 bases, and 4 bases lay outside the gene matches. Germline assignment: CDR1 DFQATT and CDR2 SNEGSKA (reference sequence).

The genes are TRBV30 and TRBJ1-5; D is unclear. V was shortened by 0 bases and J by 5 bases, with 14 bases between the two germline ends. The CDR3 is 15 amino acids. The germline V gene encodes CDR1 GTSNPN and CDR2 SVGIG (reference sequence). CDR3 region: CAWSVLGGPDQPQHF. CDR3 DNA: TGTGCCTGGAGTGTACTTGGAGGGCCCGATCAGCCCCAGCATTTT.

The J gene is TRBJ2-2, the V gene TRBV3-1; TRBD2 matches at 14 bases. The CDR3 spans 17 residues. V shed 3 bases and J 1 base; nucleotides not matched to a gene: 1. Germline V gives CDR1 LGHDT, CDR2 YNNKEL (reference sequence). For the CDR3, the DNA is TGTGCCAGCAGCCAGGGACTAGCGGGGGAGAACACCGGGGAGCTGTTTTTT. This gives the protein CASSQGLAGENTGELFF. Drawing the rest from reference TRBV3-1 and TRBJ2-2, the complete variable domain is DTAVSQTPKYLVTQMGNDKSIKCEQNLGHDTMYWYKQDSKKFLKIMFSYNNKELIINETVPNRFSPKSPDKAHLNLHINSLELGDSAVYFCASSQGLAGENTGELFFGEGSRLTVL.

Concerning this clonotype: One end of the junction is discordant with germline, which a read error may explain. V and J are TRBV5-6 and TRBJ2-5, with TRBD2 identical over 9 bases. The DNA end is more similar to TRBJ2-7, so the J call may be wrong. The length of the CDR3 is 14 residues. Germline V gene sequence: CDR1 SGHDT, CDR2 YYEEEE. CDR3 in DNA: TGTGCCAGCAGTTTGGGACTAGCCTCCTACGAGCAGTACTTC. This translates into CASSLGLASYEQYF.

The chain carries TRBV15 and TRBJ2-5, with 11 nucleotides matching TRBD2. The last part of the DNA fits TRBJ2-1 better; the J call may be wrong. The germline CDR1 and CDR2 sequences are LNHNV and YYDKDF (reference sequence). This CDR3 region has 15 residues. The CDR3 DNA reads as TGTGCCACCAGCAGTAGCGGGGGGGCGGTAGATGAGCAGTTCTTC. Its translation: CATSSSGGAVDEQFF.

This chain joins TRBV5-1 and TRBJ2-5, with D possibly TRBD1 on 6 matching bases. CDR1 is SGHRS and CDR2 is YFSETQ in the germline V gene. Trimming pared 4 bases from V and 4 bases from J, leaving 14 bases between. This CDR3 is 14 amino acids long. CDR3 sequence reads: CASSGTTGSETQYF. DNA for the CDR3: TGCGCCAGCAGCGGAACGACAGGCTCAGAGACCCAGTACTTC.

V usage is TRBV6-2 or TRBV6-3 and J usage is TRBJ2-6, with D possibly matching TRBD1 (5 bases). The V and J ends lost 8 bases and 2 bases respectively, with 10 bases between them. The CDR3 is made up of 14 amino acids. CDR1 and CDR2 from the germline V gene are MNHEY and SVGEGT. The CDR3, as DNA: TGTGCCAGCGCTACGACAGCTGGGGCCAACGTCCTGACTTTC. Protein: CASATTAGANVLTF.

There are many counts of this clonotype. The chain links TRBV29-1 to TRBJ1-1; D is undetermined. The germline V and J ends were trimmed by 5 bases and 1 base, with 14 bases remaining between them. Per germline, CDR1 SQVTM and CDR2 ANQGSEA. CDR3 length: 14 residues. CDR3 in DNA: TGCAGCGTTCATGTATCTAGACGGAACACTGAAGCTTTCTTT. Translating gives CSVHVSRRNTEAFF.

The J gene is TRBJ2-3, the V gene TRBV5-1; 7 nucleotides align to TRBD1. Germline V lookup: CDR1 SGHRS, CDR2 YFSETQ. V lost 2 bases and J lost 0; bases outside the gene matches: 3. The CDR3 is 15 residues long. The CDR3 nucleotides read TGCGCCAGCAGCTTTGAGGGGGCCAGCACAGATACGCAGTATTTT. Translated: CASSFEGASTDTQYF.

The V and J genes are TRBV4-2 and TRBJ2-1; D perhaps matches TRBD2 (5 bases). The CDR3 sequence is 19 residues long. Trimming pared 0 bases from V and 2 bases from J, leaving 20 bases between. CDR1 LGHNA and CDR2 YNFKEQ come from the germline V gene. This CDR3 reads CASSQDPFPGSGTYNEQFF. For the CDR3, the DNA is TGTGCCAGCAGCCAAGACCCTTTTCCCGGCAGCGGAACCTACAATGAGCAGTTCTTC.

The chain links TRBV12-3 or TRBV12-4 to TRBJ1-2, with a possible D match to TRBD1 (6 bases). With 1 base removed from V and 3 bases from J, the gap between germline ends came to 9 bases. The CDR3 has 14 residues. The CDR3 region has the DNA TGTGCCAGCAGTTTAGAGGGGGAGGACTATGGCTACACCTTC. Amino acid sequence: CASSLEGEDYGYTF.

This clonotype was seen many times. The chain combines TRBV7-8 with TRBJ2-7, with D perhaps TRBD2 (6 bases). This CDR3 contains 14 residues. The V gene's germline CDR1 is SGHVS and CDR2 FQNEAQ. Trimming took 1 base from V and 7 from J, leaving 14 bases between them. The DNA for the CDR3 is TGTGCCAGCAGCTTAGGACTCGGAGGGGATGAGCAGTACTTC. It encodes CASSLGLGGDEQYF.

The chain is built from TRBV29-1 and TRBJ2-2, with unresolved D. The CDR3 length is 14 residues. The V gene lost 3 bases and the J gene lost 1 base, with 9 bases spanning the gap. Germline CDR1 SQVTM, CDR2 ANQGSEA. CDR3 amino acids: CSVDLGQNTGELFF. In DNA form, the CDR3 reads TGCAGCGTTGATTTGGGCCAGAACACCGGGGAGCTGTTTTTT.

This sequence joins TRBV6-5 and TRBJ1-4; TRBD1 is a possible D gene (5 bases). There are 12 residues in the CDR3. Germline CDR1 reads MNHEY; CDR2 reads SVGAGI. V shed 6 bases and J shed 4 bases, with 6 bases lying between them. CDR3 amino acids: CASRDNNEKLFF. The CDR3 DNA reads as TGTGCCAGCAGGGACAATAATGAAAAACTGTTTTTT.

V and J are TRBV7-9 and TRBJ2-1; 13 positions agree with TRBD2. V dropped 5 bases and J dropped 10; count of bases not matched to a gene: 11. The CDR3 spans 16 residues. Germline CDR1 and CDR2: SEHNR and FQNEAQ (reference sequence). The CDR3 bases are TGTGCCAGCAGCGACCGGACTAGCGGGGGCAGGGAGGAGCAGTTCTTC. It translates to CASSDRTSGGREEQFF.

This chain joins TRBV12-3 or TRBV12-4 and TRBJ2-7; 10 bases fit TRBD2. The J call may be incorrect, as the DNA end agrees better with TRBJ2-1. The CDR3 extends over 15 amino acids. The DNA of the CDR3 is TGTGCCAGCAGTTTACAGGTGACTAGCGGGAATGAGCAGTTCTTC. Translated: CASSLQVTSGNEQFF.

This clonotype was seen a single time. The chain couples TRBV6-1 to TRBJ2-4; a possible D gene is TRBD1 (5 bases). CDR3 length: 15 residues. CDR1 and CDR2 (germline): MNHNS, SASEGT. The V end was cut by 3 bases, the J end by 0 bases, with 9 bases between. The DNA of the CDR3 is TGTGCCAGCAGTGAGGGGCAGGTAGCCAAAAACATTCAGTACTTC. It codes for CASSEGQVAKNIQYF.

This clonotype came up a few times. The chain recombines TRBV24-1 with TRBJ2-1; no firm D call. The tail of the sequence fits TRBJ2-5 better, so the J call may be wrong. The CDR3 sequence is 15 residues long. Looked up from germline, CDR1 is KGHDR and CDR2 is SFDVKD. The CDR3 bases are TGTGCCACCAGTGATTCCCTGGCCCTTTCGGAGACCCAGTACTTC. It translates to CATSDSLALSETQYF.

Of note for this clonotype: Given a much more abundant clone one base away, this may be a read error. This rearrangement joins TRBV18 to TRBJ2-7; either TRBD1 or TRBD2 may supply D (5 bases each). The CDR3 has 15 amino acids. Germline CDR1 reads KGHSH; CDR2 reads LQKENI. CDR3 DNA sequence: TGTGCCAGCTCACCTTCCGGGACCAACTTCTACGGGCAGTACTTC. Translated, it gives CASSPSGTNFYGQYF.

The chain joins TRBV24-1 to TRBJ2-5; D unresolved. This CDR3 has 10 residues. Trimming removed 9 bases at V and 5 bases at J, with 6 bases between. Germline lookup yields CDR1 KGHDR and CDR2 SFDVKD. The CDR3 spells CATFGETQYF. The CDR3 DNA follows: TGTGCCACCTTTGGGGAGACCCAGTACTTC.